One sample yielded the 27 T cell receptor beta chains listed below, sequenced in a study of PD-1 blockade in classical Hodgkin lymphoma. Measured with immunoSEQ multiplex PCR; TCRdb has only the in-frame clones, and not every one. The sample carries about 8,500 clones, approximately 84% recorded once. Each patient's relapse followed autologous stem cell transplantation, and brentuximab vedotin exposure varied. With magnetic negative selection, CD4+ T cells were purified from PBMCs that had been thawed. This material consisted of CD4+ T cells from blood, taken at baseline. These receptors all come from a human donor with classical Hodgkin lymphoma.

V usage is TRBV29-1 and J usage is TRBJ2-7; D may correspond to TRBD1 or TRBD2 (5 bases each). The CDR3 covers 14 residues. Germline V lookup: CDR1 SQVTM, CDR2 ANQGSEA. V lost 4 bases and J lost 3, with 16 bases in between. In DNA form, the CDR3 reads TGCAGCGTTGGGGGACCCCAAGGCCACTACGAGCAGTACTTC. As protein: CSVGGPQGHYEQYF.

The chain couples TRBV5-1 to TRBJ1-2, with no clear D. Deletions cut 1 base from V and 0 bases from J, with 10 bases between. The CDR3 has 15 residues. CDR1 and CDR2 from the germline V gene are SGHRS and YFSETQ. The CDR3 DNA reads TGCGCCAGCAGCTTGACGGGTAAAGCTAACTATGGCTACACCTTC. This sequence encodes CASSLTGKANYGYTF.

The chain employs TRBV7-2 and TRBJ1-5; TRBD1 matches at 8 bases. Germline V CDR1 and CDR2: SGHTA, FQGNSA. The CDR3 is made up of 16 amino acids. Trimming cost V 5 bases and J 2 bases; bases outside gene matches: 8. The CDR3 spells CASSPQGGHGNQPQHF. The CDR3 region has the DNA TGTGCCAGCAGCCCACAGGGGGGCCATGGCAATCAGCCCCAGCATTTT.

The rearrangement links TRBV7-8 to TRBJ2-3; D gene ambiguous. This CDR3 has 13 residues. V lost 5 bases to trimming and J lost 3 bases, with 9 bases between them. The germline gives CDR1 SGHVS, CDR2 FQNEAQ. The DNA of the CDR3 is TGTGCCAGCAGCGTGGTGCGGACAGATACGCAGTATTTT. This codes for CASSVVRTDTQYF.

This chain uses TRBV18 with TRBJ2-1; 14 bases agree with TRBD2. V shed 4 bases, J shed 8 bases, and the junction held 10 bases outside the gene matches. This CDR3 comprises 17 residues. Germline V gives CDR1 KGHSH, CDR2 LQKENI. The CDR3 protein is CASSRTGTSGRVDEQFF. The CDR3 bases are TGTGCCAGCTCACGTACAGGGACTAGCGGGAGAGTCGATGAGCAGTTCTTC.

This chain joins TRBV5-4 and TRBJ1-3; D gene unclear. This CDR3 spans 13 amino acids. CDR1 is SGHNT, CDR2 YYREEE, per germline (reference sequence). The germline V and J ends were trimmed by 4 bases and 4 bases, with 9 bases remaining between them. The DNA of the CDR3 is TGTGCCAGCAGCCCCTCCCCGGGAAACACCATATATTTT. Its protein is CASSPSPGNTIYF.

CDR3 coding DNA: TGCGCCAGCAGCTTAAAGGTGGGGGGGAGCGGCTACACCTTC. Residues: CASSLKVGGSGYTF. J is TRBJ1-2 and V is TRBV5-1; tentatively, D is TRBD1 (5 bases). Deletions cut 2 bases from V and 8 bases from J, with 16 bases between. The CDR3 runs 14 residues. The germline CDR1 and CDR2 sequences are SGHRS and YFSETQ. Supplemented by reference TRBV5-1 and TRBJ1-2, the full variable domain reads KAGVTQTPRYLIKTRGQQVTLSCSPISGHRSVSWYQQTPGQGLQFLFEYFSETQRNKGNFPGRFSGRQFSNSRSEMNVSTLELGDSALYLCASSLKVGGSGYTFGSGTRLTVV.

The chain combines TRBV5-1 with TRBJ2-1; D unclear. V gave up 0 bases and J gave up 8 bases, with 9 bases separating them. Germline-derived CDR1 and CDR2 are SGHRS and YFSETQ. CDR3 length: 13 residues. The CDR3 DNA is TGCGCCAGCAGCTTGGGTTTCGGCGATGAGCAGTTCTTC. It codes for CASSLGFGDEQFF.

The chain employs TRBV5-6 and TRBJ1-4, with 8 bases lining up with TRBD1. The V gene end was trimmed by 4 bases and the J gene end by 2 bases; junction bases not matched to a gene: 4. Per germline, CDR1 SGHDT and CDR2 YYEEEE. The CDR3 has 15 residues. The CDR3 bases are TGTGCCAGCAGCCTGACAGGGGAGACTAATGAAAAACTGTTTTTT. Its protein is CASSLTGETNEKLFF. Drawing the rest from reference TRBV5-6 and TRBJ1-4, the complete variable domain is DAGVTQSPTHLIKTRGQQVTLRCSPKSGHDTVSWYQQALGQGPQFIFQYYEEEERQRGNFPDRFSGHQFPNYSSELNVNALLLGDSALYLCASSLTGETNEKLFFGSGTQLSVL.

The gene calls are TRBV7-9 and TRBJ2-1; 7 nucleotides agree with TRBD1. Germline-derived CDR1 and CDR2 are SEHNR and FQNEAQ (reference sequence). The ends lost 5 bases at V and 6 bases at J; junction bases unmatched: 10. The CDR3 is 15 amino acids. The CDR3 DNA sequence: TGTGCCAGCAGCCAGTACGACAGGGCTCGCAATGAGCAGTTCTTC. Its translation: CASSQYDRARNEQFF. Full variable domain (outside the CDR3, taken from reference TRBV7-9 and TRBJ2-1): DTGVSQNPRHKITKRGQNVTFRCDPISEHNRLYWYRQTLGQGPEFLTYFQNEAQLEKSRLLSDRFSAERPKGSFSTLEIQRTEQGDSAMYLCASSQYDRARNEQFFGPGTRLTVL.

The rearrangement uses TRBV10-2 and TRBJ2-1, with 10 bases matching TRBD2. V lost 7 bases and J lost 5; bases outside the gene matches: 8. CDR3 length equals 15 residues. CDR1 WSHSY and CDR2 SAAADI come from the germline V gene. CDR3 sequence: CASTDRLAGNNEQFF. CDR3 nucleotide sequence: TGCGCCAGCACCGACAGACTAGCGGGTAACAATGAGCAGTTCTTC.

The gene calls are TRBV7-9 and TRBJ2-1, with 7 bases matching TRBD1. This CDR3 comprises 15 residues. V shed 5 bases, J shed 8 bases, and the junction held 12 bases outside the gene matches. Germline lookup yields CDR1 SEHNR and CDR2 FQNEAQ (reference sequence). The CDR3: CASSVTGAAGDEQFF. As DNA, the CDR3 is TGTGCCAGCAGCGTAACAGGGGCCGCAGGGGATGAGCAGTTCTTC.

V gene TRBV27 combines with J gene TRBJ2-3; a weak D match, TRBD2 (5 bases). This CDR3 spans 13 amino acids. Trimming left V 3 bases short and J 3 bases short, with 7 bases between. Germline CDR1 is MNHEY and CDR2 is SMNVEV (reference sequence). This chain's CDR3 is CASSFRGTDTQYF. DNA for the CDR3: TGTGCCAGCAGTTTTCGAGGGACAGATACGCAGTATTTT.

This sequence joins TRBV7-2 and TRBJ1-1; D unresolved. The CDR3 spans 13 residues. Germline CDR1 reads SGHTA; CDR2 reads FQGNSA. Trimming removed 5 bases from V and 6 bases from J, with 13 bases in between. As DNA, the CDR3 is TGTGCCAGCAGCCAGGCTGGGTTTTCTGAAGCTTTCTTT. Residues: CASSQAGFSEAFF.

The V call is TRBV4-1, the J call TRBJ1-2, with D possibly being TRBD1 (5 bases). Germline values: CDR1 MGHRA, CDR2 YSYEKL. The CDR3 runs 16 residues. V lost 1 base and J lost 2, with 14 bases in between. CDR3 sequence: CASSQAKDSLNYGYTF. The DNA of the CDR3 is TGCGCCAGCAGCCAAGCTAAAGACAGCCTGAACTATGGCTACACCTTC.

This clone was detected a few times. J is TRBJ2-2 and V is TRBV5-4; TRBD1 aligns across 9 bases. The CDR3 sequence is 16 residues long. V dropped 2 bases and J dropped 4; count of bases not matched to a gene: 6. Germline V gives CDR1 SGHNT, CDR2 YYREEE (reference sequence). The CDR3 DNA reads TGTGCCAGCAGCTTTAAATCGGGACAGGGCACCGGGGAGCTGTTTTTT. It encodes CASSFKSGQGTGELFF.

V usage is TRBV6-1 and J usage is TRBJ1-1; no definite D call. The V end was cut by 1 base, the J end by 1 base, with 4 bases between. CDR3 length: 13 residues. Germline-derived CDR1 and CDR2 are MNHNS and SASEGT. The CDR3, as DNA: TGTGCCAGCAGTGAAGGGGCGAACACTGAAGCTTTCTTT. Residues: CASSEGANTEAFF.

The chain links TRBV21-1 to TRBJ1-5; the table's D call of TRBD1 was not tested on the DNA. TRBV21-1 is labeled a pseudogene. The CDR3 is 17 amino acids. The CDR3 here is CASLPGTGGRSNQPQHF. DNA of the CDR3: TGTGCCAGCCTGCCCGGGACAGGGGGCAGGAGCAATCAGCCCCAGCATTTT.

CDR3 nucleotides: TGCGCCAGCAGCTTGGTCTCTAGCGGGATACAGGTCGAGCAGTACTTC. This encodes CASSLVSSGIQVEQYF. The gene calls are TRBV5-1 and TRBJ2-5; 9 bases fit TRBD2. The J call may be in error: the DNA end matches TRBJ2-7 better. Germline values: CDR1 SGHRS, CDR2 YFSETQ. The CDR3 consists of 16 residues.

The chain joins TRBV29-1 to TRBJ2-5; the match to TRBD2 covers 11 bases. Per the germline V gene, CDR1 is SQVTM and CDR2 is ANQGSEA. The CDR3 is 17 residues long. The V gene end was trimmed by 3 bases and the J gene end by 4 bases; junction bases not matched to a gene: 13. The CDR3 sequence is CSVEGGLAGGPRETQYF. In DNA, the CDR3 is TGCAGCGTTGAGGGGGGCCTAGCGGGAGGCCCCCGAGAGACCCAGTACTTC.

The sample holds one count of this clone. The chain uses TRBV25-1 and TRBJ2-1; 8 bases are a match to TRBD2. J was trimmed by 8 bases and V by 7 bases; bases with no gene match: 10. Germline CDR1 and CDR2: MGHDK and SYGVNS. The CDR3 totals 14 residues. DNA of the CDR3: TGTGCCAGCACTGGACTAGCCGTCGGAGATGAGCAGTTCTTC. It yields the protein CASTGLAVGDEQFF.

This clone was detected only a few times. The chain combines TRBV6-6 with TRBJ1-1; TRBD1 agrees at 7 bases. Germline V gene lookup returns CDR1 MNHNY and CDR2 SVGAGI (reference sequence). Unmatched junction bases numbered 12, after V lost 6 bases and J lost 11 bases. CDR3 length: 13 residues. CDR3 protein: CASRINRDRRAFF. CDR3 DNA: TGTGCCAGCAGAATAAACCGGGACAGAAGGGCTTTCTTT.

The chain carries TRBV5-1 and TRBJ2-1; D remains unclear. The ends were cut back, 3 bases at V and 7 bases at J, with 8 bases in the middle. Germline CDR1 and CDR2: SGHRS and YFSETQ. The CDR3 is made up of 12 amino acids. DNA for the CDR3: TGCGCCAGCAGCTACCCTGGGAATGAGCAGTTCTTC. Encoded protein: CASSYPGNEQFF.

The V call is TRBV5-6, the J call TRBJ2-3; 8 positions match TRBD1. This CDR3 spans 13 amino acids. The germline gives CDR1 SGHDT, CDR2 YYEEEE. The junction had 7 bases not matched to a gene; V was cut back by 7 bases and J by 6 bases. The CDR3 sequence: CASGDRGLDTQYF. CDR3 DNA sequence: TGTGCCAGCGGAGACAGGGGTCTTGATACGCAGTATTTT.

The V and J genes are TRBV10-3 and TRBJ1-1, with no clear D. Trimming shortened V by 10 bases and J by 0 bases, and 15 bases separated the two germline ends. The CDR3 is 14 residues long. Germline values: CDR1 ENHRY, CDR2 SYGVKD. The CDR3 coding sequence is TGTGCCACCCGACCGAGGAGCATGAACACTGAAGCTTTCTTT. Its protein product is CATRPRSMNTEAFF.

The gene calls are TRBV6-1 and TRBJ2-7, with 7 bases lining up with TRBD2. Trimming removed 10 bases from V and 3 bases from J; junction bases left unmatched: 3. Germline lookup yields CDR1 MNHNS and CDR2 SASEGT. The CDR3 contains 11 residues. The CDR3 protein is CATGLVYEQYF. In DNA form, the CDR3 reads TGTGCCACCGGACTAGTCTACGAGCAGTACTTC.

The chain couples TRBV5-4 to TRBJ2-3; 13 nucleotides align to TRBD2. The CDR3 is 16 amino acids. V lost 2 bases, J lost 6 bases, and 6 bases stayed unmatched. Germline CDR1 SGHNT, CDR2 YYREEE (reference sequence). CDR3 sequence: CASSFWTSGRGDTQYF. CDR3 bases: TGTGCCAGCAGCTTTTGGACTAGCGGGAGAGGCGATACGCAGTATTTT.